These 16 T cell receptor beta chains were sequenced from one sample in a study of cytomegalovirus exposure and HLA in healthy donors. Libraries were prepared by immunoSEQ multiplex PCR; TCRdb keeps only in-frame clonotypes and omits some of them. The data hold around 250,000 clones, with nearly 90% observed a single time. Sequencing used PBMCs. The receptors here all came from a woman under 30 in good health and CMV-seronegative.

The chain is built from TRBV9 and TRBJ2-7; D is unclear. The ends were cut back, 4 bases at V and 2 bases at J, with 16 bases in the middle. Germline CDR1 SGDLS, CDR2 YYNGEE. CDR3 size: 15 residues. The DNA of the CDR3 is TGTGCCAGCAGCCCCGACCCTGGGCTGACCTACGAGCAGTACTTC. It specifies CASSPDPGLTYEQYF.

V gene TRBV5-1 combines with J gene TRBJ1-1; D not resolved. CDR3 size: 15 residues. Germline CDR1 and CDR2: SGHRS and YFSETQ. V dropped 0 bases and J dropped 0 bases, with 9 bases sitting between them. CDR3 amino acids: CASSLGASLNTEAFF. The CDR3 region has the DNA TGCGCCAGCAGCTTGGGGGCCAGCCTGAACACTGAAGCTTTCTTT.

CDR3 coding DNA: TGCGCCAGCAGCCAACAGGGGGCTGATGAGCAGTTCTTC. It is translated as CASSQQGADEQFF. V usage is TRBV4-1 and J usage is TRBJ2-1; 8 bases map to TRBD1. With 2 bases clipped from V and 8 bases from J, the junction kept 2 bases outside the gene matches. The CDR3 length is 13 residues. Germline CDR1 is MGHRA and CDR2 is YSYEKL.

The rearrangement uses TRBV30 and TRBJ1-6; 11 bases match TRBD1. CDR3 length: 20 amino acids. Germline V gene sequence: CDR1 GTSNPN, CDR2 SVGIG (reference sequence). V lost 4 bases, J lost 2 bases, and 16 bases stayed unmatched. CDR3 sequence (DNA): TGTGCCTGGACACTCGTCCCGGGACAGGGGGAAGGGACCTATAATTCACCCCTCCACTTT. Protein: CAWTLVPGQGEGTYNSPLHF.

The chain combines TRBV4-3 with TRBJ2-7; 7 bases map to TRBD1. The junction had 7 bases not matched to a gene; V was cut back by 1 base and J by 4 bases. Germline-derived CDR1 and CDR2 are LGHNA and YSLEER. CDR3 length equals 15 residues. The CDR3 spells CASSQGSGGTYEQYF. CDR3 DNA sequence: TGCGCCAGCAGCCAAGGCTCAGGGGGTACTTACGAGCAGTACTTC.

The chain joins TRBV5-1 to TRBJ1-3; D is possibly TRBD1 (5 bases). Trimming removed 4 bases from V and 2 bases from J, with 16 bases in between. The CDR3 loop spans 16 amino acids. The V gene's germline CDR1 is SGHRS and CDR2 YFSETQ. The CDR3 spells CASSTSPGSAGNTIYF. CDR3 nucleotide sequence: TGCGCCAGCAGCACCTCTCCAGGGTCCGCTGGAAACACCATATATTTT.

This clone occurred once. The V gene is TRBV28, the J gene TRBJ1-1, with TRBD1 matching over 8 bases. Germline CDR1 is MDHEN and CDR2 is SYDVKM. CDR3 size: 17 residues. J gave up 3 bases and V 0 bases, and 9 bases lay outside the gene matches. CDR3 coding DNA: TGTGCCAGCAGTTTATGGGATCAGGGGGCTGGGGACACTGAAGCTTTCTTT. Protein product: CASSLWDQGAGDTEAFF.

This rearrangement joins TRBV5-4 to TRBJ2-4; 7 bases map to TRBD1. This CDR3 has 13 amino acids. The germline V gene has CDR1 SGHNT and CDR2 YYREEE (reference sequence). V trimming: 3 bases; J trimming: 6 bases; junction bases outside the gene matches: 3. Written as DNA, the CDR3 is TGTGCCAGCAGCTCGGCAGGGGGAAACATTCAGTACTTC. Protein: CASSSAGGNIQYF.

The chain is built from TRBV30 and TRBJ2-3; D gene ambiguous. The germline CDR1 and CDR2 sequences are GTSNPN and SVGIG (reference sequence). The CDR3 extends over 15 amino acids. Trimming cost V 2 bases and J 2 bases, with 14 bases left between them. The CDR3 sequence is CAWSSGLTPTDTQYF. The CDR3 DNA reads TGTGCCTGGAGTAGTGGCCTCACCCCCACAGATACGCAGTATTTT. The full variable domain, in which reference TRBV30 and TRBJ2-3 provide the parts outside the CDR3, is SQTIHQWPATLVQPVGSPLSLECTVEGTSNPNLYWYRQAAGRGLQLLFYSVGIGQISSEVPQNLSASRPQDRQFILSSKKLLLSDSGFYLCAWSSGLTPTDTQYFGPGTRLTVL.

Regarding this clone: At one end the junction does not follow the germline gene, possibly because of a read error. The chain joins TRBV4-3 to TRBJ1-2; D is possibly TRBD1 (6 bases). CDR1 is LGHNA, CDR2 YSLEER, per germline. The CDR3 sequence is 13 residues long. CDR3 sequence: CASSQERTGTRSF. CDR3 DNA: TGCGCCAGCAGCCAAGAAAGAACCGGGACACGCTCCTTC.

The CDR3 DNA follows: TGTGCCAGCAGTCTTATCTACGAGCAGTACTTC. The encoded protein is CASSLIYEQYF. The J gene is TRBJ2-7, the V gene TRBV7-2; D call uncertain. The CDR3 spans 11 residues. Trimming cost V 6 bases and J 3 bases, with 6 bases left between them. In germline, CDR1 is SGHTA, CDR2 FQGNSA.

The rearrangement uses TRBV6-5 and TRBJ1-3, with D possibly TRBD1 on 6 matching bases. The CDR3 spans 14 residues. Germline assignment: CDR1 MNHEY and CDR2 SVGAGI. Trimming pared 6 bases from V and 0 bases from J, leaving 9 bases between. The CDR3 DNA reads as TGTGCCAGCAGAACAGGGACCTCTGGAAACACCATATATTTT. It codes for CASRTGTSGNTIYF.

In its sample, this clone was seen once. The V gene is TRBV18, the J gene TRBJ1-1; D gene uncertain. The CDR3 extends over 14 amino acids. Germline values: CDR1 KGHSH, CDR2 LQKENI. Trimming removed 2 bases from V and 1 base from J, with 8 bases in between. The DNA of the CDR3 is TGTGCCAGCTCACCAGATCCGGGGAACACTGAAGCTTTCTTT. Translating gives CASSPDPGNTEAFF.

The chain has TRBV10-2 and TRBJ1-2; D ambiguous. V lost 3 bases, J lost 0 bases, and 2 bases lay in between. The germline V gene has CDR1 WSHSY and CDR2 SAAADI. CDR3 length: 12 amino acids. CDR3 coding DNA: TGCGCCAGCAGTGATACTAACTATGGCTACACCTTC. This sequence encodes CASSDTNYGYTF.

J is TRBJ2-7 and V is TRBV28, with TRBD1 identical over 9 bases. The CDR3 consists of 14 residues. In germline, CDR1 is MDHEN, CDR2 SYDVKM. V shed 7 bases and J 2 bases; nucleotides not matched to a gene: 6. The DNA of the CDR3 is TGTGCCAGCACGACCGGGACAGGGACCTACGAGCAGTACGTC. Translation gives CASTTGTGTYEQYV.

As DNA, the CDR3 is TGTGCCAGCAGTTACGCGGTTCGGGGCTACGAGCAGTACTTC. As protein: CASSYAVRGYEQYF. The chain is built from TRBV6-5 and TRBJ2-7, with D maybe TRBD2 (5 bases). There are 14 residues in the CDR3. Germline-derived CDR1 and CDR2 are MNHEY and SVGAGI. Trimming shortened V by 2 bases and J by 3 bases, and 11 bases separated the two germline ends.